The 32 T cell receptor beta chains reported below all come from one sample, sequenced in a study of blood T cell repertoires in COVID-19. This table comes from immunoSEQ multiplex PCR, and its TCRdb copy is limited to in-frame clones, with some not included. The repertoire includes 15,000 to 20,000 clones, roughly 87% of them detected once, and around a sixth sits in the top ten. The sample was peripheral blood. These receptors were taken from a man over 45 with active COVID-19.

This chain joins TRBV7-2 and TRBJ1-1; D may be TRBD1 (5 bases). The ends were cut back, 4 bases at V and 1 base at J, with 16 bases in the middle. Germline assignment: CDR1 SGHTA and CDR2 FQGNSA. The CDR3 spans 16 residues. DNA for the CDR3: TGTGCCAGCAGCTCCCCTATGCCACAGGAGAACACTGAAGCTTTCTTT. This sequence encodes CASSSPMPQENTEAFF.

The V gene is TRBV28, the J gene TRBJ1-4; 12 nucleotides match TRBD1. The germline V gene encodes CDR1 MDHEN and CDR2 SYDVKM. V dropped 6 bases and J dropped 5; count of bases not matched to a gene: 7. The CDR3 extends over 16 amino acids. The CDR3 nucleotides read TGTGCCAGCAGCCGCTTGGGACAGGGGGCGAATGAAAAACTGTTTTTT. Protein: CASSRLGQGANEKLFF. The whole variable domain, remainder taken from reference TRBV28 and TRBJ1-4, is DVKVTQSSRYLVKRTGEKVFLECVQDMDHENMFWYRQDPGLGLRLIYFSYDVKMKEKGDIPEGYSVSREKKERFSLILESASTNQTSMYLCASSRLGQGANEKLFFGSGTQLSVL.

Here the CDR3 reads CASSSRQLTNEKLFF. The DNA for the CDR3 is TGTGCCAGCAGTTCCCGACAGTTAACTAATGAAAAACTGTTTTTT. The chain is built from TRBV28 and TRBJ1-4; D is perhaps TRBD1 (5 bases). This CDR3 region has 15 residues. In germline, CDR1 is MDHEN, CDR2 SYDVKM. Trimming removed 4 bases at V and 1 base at J, with 10 bases between.

The rearrangement joins TRBV4-2 to TRBJ1-2, with 7 bases aligning to TRBD1. Germline CDR1 and CDR2: LGHNA and YNFKEQ. The CDR3 contains 13 residues. V gave up 2 bases and J gave up 4 bases; unmatched junction bases: 1. Here the CDR3 DNA reads TGTGCCAGCAGCCAACAGGGGGTCTATGGCTACACCTTC. It is translated as CASSQQGVYGYTF.

The rearrangement uses TRBV5-6 and TRBJ2-7; the D gene is possibly TRBD1 (6 bases). The CDR3 runs 14 residues. The germline V and J ends were trimmed by 3 bases and 3 bases, with 13 bases remaining between them. Germline lookup yields CDR1 SGHDT and CDR2 YYEEEE. The CDR3 region has the DNA TGTGCCAGCAGCTATCCGGGACACTACTACGAGCAGTACTTC. Encoded protein: CASSYPGHYYEQYF.

The chain recombines TRBV29-1 with TRBJ1-2; the D gene is possibly TRBD1 (6 bases). The V gene's germline CDR1 is SQVTM and CDR2 ANQGSEA. There are 16 residues in the CDR3. Trimming removed 7 bases from V and 6 bases from J, with 27 bases in between. CDR3 coding DNA: TGCAGCGCCTCCTCCGGGACAAAAACAGCCTTGGATGGCTACACCTTC. It yields the protein CSASSGTKTALDGYTF.

The chain uses TRBV10-3 and TRBJ1-5; D not certain. V lost 0 bases to trimming and J lost 5 bases, with 5 bases between them. The germline CDR1 and CDR2 sequences are ENHRY and SYGVKD. This CDR3 has 13 amino acids. CDR3 amino acids: CAISESPDQPQHF. In DNA form, the CDR3 reads TGTGCCATCAGTGAGTCGCCGGATCAGCCCCAGCATTTT.

V and J are TRBV11-2 and TRBJ2-5; TRBD1 matches at 7 bases. The V gene's germline CDR1 is SGHAT and CDR2 FQNNGV. The CDR3 extends over 14 amino acids. V lost 5 bases to trimming and J lost 2 bases; unmatched junction nucleotides: 5. CDR3 bases: TGTGCCAGCAGCCTCACAGGGGCTCAAGAGACCCAGTACTTC. It encodes CASSLTGAQETQYF.

This clone was observed once. The chain couples TRBV4-3 to TRBJ1-5, with 7 bases matching TRBD1. CDR1 LGHNA and CDR2 YSLEER come from the germline V gene. This CDR3 spans 14 amino acids. V dropped 0 bases and J dropped 4; count of bases not matched to a gene: 0. This CDR3 is CASSQDRGNQPQHF. Here the CDR3 DNA reads TGCGCCAGCAGCCAAGACAGGGGGAATCAGCCCCAGCATTTT.

The chain joins TRBV5-1 to TRBJ1-6; D is possibly TRBD1 (5 bases). CDR3 size: 15 residues. Trimming cost V 0 bases and J 5 bases, with 9 bases left between them. Germline V gene sequence: CDR1 SGHRS, CDR2 YFSETQ. The CDR3 DNA is TGCGCCAGCAGCTTGGGGGCCAGGGATAATTCACCCCTCCACTTT. Its protein product is CASSLGARDNSPLHF.

The rearrangement links TRBV9 to TRBJ2-5, with 11 bases fitting TRBD2. The CDR3 has 16 residues. CDR1 is SGDLS and CDR2 is YYNGEE in the germline V gene. Trimming at V came to 0 bases and at J to 2 bases, leaving 3 bases not matched to a gene. The CDR3 DNA sequence: TGTGCCAGCAGCGTAGCGGTAGCGGGAGGGCAAGAGACCCAGTACTTC. Amino acids: CASSVAVAGGQETQYF.

This clone was seen just once. The chain joins TRBV18 to TRBJ2-7; 9 bases match TRBD2. V lost 3 bases, J lost 5 bases, and 5 bases stayed unmatched. Germline CDR1 and CDR2: KGHSH and LQKENI. The CDR3 extends over 14 amino acids. DNA for the CDR3: TGTGCCAGCTCACCTGGGACTAGCTTTCACGAGCAGTACTTC. Translation gives CASSPGTSFHEQYF.

This clone was recorded once. The rearrangement joins TRBV4-2 to TRBJ2-7, with TRBD2 matching over 11 bases. This CDR3 spans 15 amino acids. After removal of 2 bases from V and 5 bases from J, the junction contained 5 bases not matched to a gene. CDR1 and CDR2 (germline): LGHNA, YNFKEQ. CDR3 loop: CASSQLAGGIDEQYF. The CDR3 nucleotides read TGTGCCAGCAGCCAACTAGCGGGAGGCATCGACGAGCAGTACTTC.

V usage is TRBV6-2 or TRBV6-3 and J usage is TRBJ1-2; 10 bases align to TRBD1. The CDR3 covers 15 residues. Germline-derived CDR1 and CDR2 are MNHEY and SVGEGT. Losses at the gene ends were 2 bases for V and 4 bases for J; bases not matched to a gene: 4. DNA for the CDR3: TGTGCCAGCAGTTACCCAGGACAGGGGGTCTATGGCTACACCTTC. Its translation is CASSYPGQGVYGYTF.

The chain employs TRBV7-9 and TRBJ2-5; D not resolved. The germline CDR1 and CDR2 sequences are SEHNR and FQNEAQ (reference sequence). The CDR3 is 13 amino acids. The V end lost 7 bases, the J end lost 2 bases, and 11 bases lay between the germline ends. CDR3 amino acids: CASTLSGQETQYF. For the CDR3, the DNA is TGTGCCAGCACCCTCTCAGGACAAGAGACCCAGTACTTC.

The rearrangement links TRBV30 to TRBJ1-2; no clear D gene. V was trimmed by 1 base and J by 0 bases, leaving 21 bases between them. CDR3 length equals 18 residues. In germline, CDR1 is GTSNPN, CDR2 SVGIG (reference sequence). The CDR3 sequence is CAWSAIRALGGPNYGYTF. Here the CDR3 DNA reads TGTGCCTGGAGTGCGATCCGGGCCTTAGGAGGCCCTAACTATGGCTACACCTTC.

The V gene is TRBV24-1, the J gene TRBJ1-4; D is perhaps TRBD1 (5 bases). V was pared by 4 bases and J by 8 bases, with 13 bases between. The CDR3 consists of 14 residues. Germline CDR1 is KGHDR and CDR2 is SFDVKD. This CDR3 reads CATSENGAGEKLFF. CDR3 nucleotides: TGTGCCACCAGTGAAAATGGGGCGGGAGAAAAACTGTTTTTT.

This clone was picked up one time. The chain carries TRBV5-1 and TRBJ2-3, with TRBD1 matching 9 bases. Germline values: CDR1 SGHRS, CDR2 YFSETQ. CDR3 length: 15 amino acids. Trimming took 5 bases from V and 6 from J; bases not matched to a gene: 10. The CDR3 loop is CASRETGGAGDTQYF. The CDR3 DNA follows: TGCGCCAGCAGAGAAACAGGGGGCGCCGGGGATACGCAGTATTTT.

This chain connects TRBV10-3 to TRBJ2-6, with 9 bases identical to TRBD1. The trim removed 4 bases at V and 1 base at J, leaving 8 bases unmatched. CDR3 size: 18 residues. CDR1 is ENHRY and CDR2 is SYGVKD in the germline V gene. CDR3 residues: CAISVSQGAFSGANVLTF. The CDR3 DNA follows: TGTGCCATCAGTGTTTCACAGGGGGCTTTTTCTGGGGCCAACGTCCTGACTTTC.

The chain joins TRBV14 to TRBJ2-3; D is possibly TRBD2 (5 bases). The CDR3 has 12 amino acids. The V gene lost 8 bases and the J gene lost 10 bases, with 16 bases spanning the gap. Germline-derived CDR1 and CDR2 are SGHDN and FVKESK. The CDR3 spells CASGSGLEAQYF. The CDR3 coding sequence is TGTGCCAGCGGTTCGGGCCTGGAGGCGCAGTATTTT.

The CDR3 DNA sequence: TGTGCCAGTAGTATAGATGCAACAGGGGGCAATGAGCAGTTCTTC. Protein sequence: CASSIDATGGNEQFF. V usage is TRBV19 and J usage is TRBJ2-1; TRBD1 aligns across 8 bases. The germline V gene has CDR1 LNHDA and CDR2 SQIVND (reference sequence). The CDR3 consists of 15 residues. V dropped 0 bases and J dropped 6; count of bases not matched to a gene: 4.

The chain employs TRBV9 and TRBJ2-6, with D perhaps matching TRBD2 (6 bases). There are 16 residues in the CDR3. The germline CDR1 and CDR2 sequences are SGDLS and YYNGEE. V gave up 4 bases and J gave up 0 bases, with 11 bases separating them. The CDR3 region is CASSLRGGSGANVLTF. CDR3 nucleotides: TGTGCCAGCAGCCTTAGGGGAGGCTCTGGGGCCAACGTCCTGACTTTC.

The V call is TRBV5-1, the J call TRBJ2-5, with D maybe TRBD2 (6 bases). CDR1 is SGHRS and CDR2 is YFSETQ in the germline V gene. V was cut by 2 bases and J by 5 bases, with 16 bases left in between. CDR3 length: 15 residues. This chain's CDR3 is CASSLGRDSKETQYF. CDR3 DNA sequence: TGCGCCAGCAGCTTAGGGCGGGATAGTAAGGAGACCCAGTACTTC.

The chain links TRBV24-1 to TRBJ2-5, with 9 bases aligning to TRBD1. This CDR3 has 15 residues. Trimming removed 7 bases from V and 5 bases from J; junction bases left unmatched: 10. The germline CDR1 and CDR2 sequences are KGHDR and SFDVKD. The CDR3 DNA reads TGTGCCACCAGCGAGACCGGACAGGGGTGGGAGACCCAGTACTTC. Translation gives CATSETGQGWETQYF.

The J gene is TRBJ2-1, the V gene TRBV24-1, with D tentatively TRBD2 (5 bases). This CDR3 has 16 amino acids. Germline values: CDR1 KGHDR, CDR2 SFDVKD. V gave up 1 base and J gave up 8 bases, with 17 bases separating them. The CDR3 is CATSDFSTRHIDEQFF. CDR3 nucleotides: TGTGCCACCAGTGATTTCAGTACTAGGCATATCGATGAGCAGTTCTTC.

This chain links TRBV3-1 (or the pseudogene TRBV3-2) with TRBJ1-1, with 7 nucleotides matching TRBD1. The CDR3 runs to 14 residues. V gave up 5 bases and J gave up 1 base; unmatched junction bases: 4. Germline V lookup: CDR1 LGHDT, CDR2 YNNKEL (reference sequence). CDR3 in amino acids: CASSYDRANTEAFF. The CDR3 DNA reads TGTGCCAGCAGCTACGACAGGGCGAACACTGAAGCTTTCTTT.

This sequence joins TRBV19 and TRBJ2-5; TRBD1 aligns across 11 bases. Per germline, CDR1 LNHDA and CDR2 SQIVND (reference sequence). The CDR3 is made up of 14 amino acids. J lost 5 bases, V lost 6 bases, and 5 bases had no gene match. The CDR3 sequence: CASRDRGRGETQYF. CDR3 DNA sequence: TGTGCCAGTAGGGACAGGGGGCGCGGGGAGACCCAGTACTTC.

The rearrangement links TRBV18 to TRBJ2-7; 7 bases match TRBD2. Germline V gene data show CDR1 as KGHSH and CDR2 as LQKENI. This CDR3 region has 15 residues. After removal of 5 bases from V and 5 bases from J, the junction contained 12 bases not matched to a gene. CDR3 in amino acids: CASSRGAGSRDEQYF. CDR3 coding DNA: TGTGCCAGCTCAAGGGGAGCGGGGTCCAGAGACGAGCAGTACTTC.

This clone was seen just once. The chain recombines TRBV6-2 or TRBV6-3 with TRBJ1-2; no reliable D call. CDR1 is MNHEY, CDR2 SVGEGT, per germline. The length of the CDR3 is 15 residues. Trimming pared 6 bases from V and 5 bases from J, leaving 19 bases between. The CDR3 reads CASSSPTLAGYGYTF. Written as DNA, the CDR3 is TGTGCCAGCAGCTCCCCCACTCTTGCGGGGTATGGCTACACCTTC.

The chain links TRBV7-6 to TRBJ1-2; 8 bases are a match to TRBD1. From germline, CDR1 is SGHVS and CDR2 FNYEAQ. V trimming: 2 bases; J trimming: 0 bases; junction bases outside the gene matches: 2. The CDR3 extends over 15 amino acids. The CDR3 spells CASSLTGQANYGYTF. The CDR3 DNA reads as TGTGCCAGCAGCTTAACGGGACAGGCTAACTATGGCTACACCTTC.

The rearrangement links TRBV28 to TRBJ1-1; 8 nucleotides match TRBD1. This CDR3 has 14 amino acids. Germline CDR1 MDHEN, CDR2 SYDVKM. V shed 7 bases and J 10 bases; nucleotides not matched to a gene: 14. This CDR3 is CASKIPGTGYGAFF. The CDR3 DNA is TGTGCCAGCAAAATTCCCGGGACAGGCTATGGAGCTTTCTTT.

The V gene is TRBV28, the J gene TRBJ2-2, with 12 bases lining up with TRBD1. The trim removed 5 bases at V and 8 bases at J, leaving 6 bases unmatched. The CDR3 is made up of 15 amino acids. Germline CDR1 and CDR2: MDHEN and SYDVKM. The CDR3 is CASSRPGQGAGELFF. The DNA for the CDR3 is TGTGCCAGCAGTCGTCCGGGACAGGGGGCGGGGGAGCTGTTTTTT.